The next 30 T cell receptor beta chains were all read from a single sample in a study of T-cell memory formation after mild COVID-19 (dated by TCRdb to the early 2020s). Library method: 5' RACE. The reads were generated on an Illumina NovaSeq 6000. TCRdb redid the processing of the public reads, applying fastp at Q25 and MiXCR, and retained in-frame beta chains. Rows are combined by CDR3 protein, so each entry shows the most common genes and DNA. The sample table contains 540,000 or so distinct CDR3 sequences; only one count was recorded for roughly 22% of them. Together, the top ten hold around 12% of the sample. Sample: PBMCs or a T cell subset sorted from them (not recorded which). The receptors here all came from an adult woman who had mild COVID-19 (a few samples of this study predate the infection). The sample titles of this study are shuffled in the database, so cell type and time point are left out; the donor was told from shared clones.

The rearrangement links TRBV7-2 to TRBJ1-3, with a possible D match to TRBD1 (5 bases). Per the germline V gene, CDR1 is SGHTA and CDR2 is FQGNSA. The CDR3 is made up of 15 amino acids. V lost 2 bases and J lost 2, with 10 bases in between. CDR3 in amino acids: CASSLLRGAGNTIYF. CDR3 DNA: TGTGCCAGCAGCTTACTCCGGGGGGCTGGAAACACCATATATTTT.

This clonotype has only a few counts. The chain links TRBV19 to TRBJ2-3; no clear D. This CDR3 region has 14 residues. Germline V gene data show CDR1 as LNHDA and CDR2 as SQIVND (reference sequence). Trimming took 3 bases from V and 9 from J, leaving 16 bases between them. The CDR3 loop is CASSMAPDSKTQYF. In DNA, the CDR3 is TGTGCCAGTAGTATGGCCCCCGATTCGAAGACGCAGTATTTT.

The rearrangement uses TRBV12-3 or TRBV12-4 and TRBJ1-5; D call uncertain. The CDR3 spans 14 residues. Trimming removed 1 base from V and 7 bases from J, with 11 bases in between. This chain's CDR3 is CASSLERTQQPQHF. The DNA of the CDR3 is TGTGCCAGCAGTTTAGAGCGTACTCAGCAGCCCCAGCATTTT.

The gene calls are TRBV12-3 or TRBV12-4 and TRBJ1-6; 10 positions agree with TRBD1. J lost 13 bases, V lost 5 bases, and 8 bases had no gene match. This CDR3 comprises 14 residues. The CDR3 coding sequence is TGTGCCAGCAGTGACAGGGGGCCAAGGACCCCCCTCCACTTT. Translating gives CASSDRGPRTPLHF.

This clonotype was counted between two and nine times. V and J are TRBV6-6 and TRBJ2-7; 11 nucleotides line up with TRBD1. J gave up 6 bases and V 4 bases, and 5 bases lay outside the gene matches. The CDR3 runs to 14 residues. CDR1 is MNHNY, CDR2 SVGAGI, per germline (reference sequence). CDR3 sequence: CASSSRDRGIEQYF. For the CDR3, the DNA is TGTGCCAGCAGTTCCCGGGACAGGGGGATCGAGCAGTACTTC.

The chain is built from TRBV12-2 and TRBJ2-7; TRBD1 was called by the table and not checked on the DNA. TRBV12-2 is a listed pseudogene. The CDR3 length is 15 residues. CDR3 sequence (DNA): TGTGCAAGTCGCTTAGAGGGACAGGGTGTCTACGAGCAGTACTTC. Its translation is CASRLEGQGVYEQYF.

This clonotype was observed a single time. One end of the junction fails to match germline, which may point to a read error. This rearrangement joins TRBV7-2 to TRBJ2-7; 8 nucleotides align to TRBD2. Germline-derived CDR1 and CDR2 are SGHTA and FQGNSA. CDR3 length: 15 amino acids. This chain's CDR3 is CASSVATTSGYEQYF. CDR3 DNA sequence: TGTGCCAGCAGCGTAGCGACCACTAGCGGCTACGAGCAGTACTTC.

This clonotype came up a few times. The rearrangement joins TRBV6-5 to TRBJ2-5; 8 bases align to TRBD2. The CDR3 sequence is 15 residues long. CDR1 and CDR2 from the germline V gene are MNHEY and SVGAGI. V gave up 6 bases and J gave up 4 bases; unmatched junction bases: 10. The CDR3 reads CASSPREGPPETQYF. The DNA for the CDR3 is TGTGCCAGCAGCCCCCGGGAGGGACCACCAGAGACCCAGTACTTC.

As DNA, the CDR3 is TGTGCCAGCAGCCCCAAAGGGCGGGGGACCGCAGATACGCAGTATTTT. Translating it yields CASSPKGRGTADTQYF. This rearrangement joins TRBV12-3 or TRBV12-4 to TRBJ2-3; 7 nucleotides agree with TRBD2. V gave up 6 bases and J gave up 4 bases; unmatched junction bases: 13. The CDR3 covers 16 residues.

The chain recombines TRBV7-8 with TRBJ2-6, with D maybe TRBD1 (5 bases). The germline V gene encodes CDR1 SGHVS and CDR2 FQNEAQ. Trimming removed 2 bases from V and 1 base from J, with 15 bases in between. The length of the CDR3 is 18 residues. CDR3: CASSLFQGLSSGANVLTF. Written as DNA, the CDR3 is TGTGCCAGCAGCTTATTCCAGGGTTTGAGTTCTGGGGCCAACGTCCTGACTTTC.

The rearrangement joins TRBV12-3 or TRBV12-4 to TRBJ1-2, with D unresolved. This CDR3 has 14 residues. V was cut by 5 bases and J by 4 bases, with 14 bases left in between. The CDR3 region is CASSREPSVYGYTF. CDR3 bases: TGTGCCAGCAGTAGGGAGCCTTCCGTCTATGGCTACACCTTC.

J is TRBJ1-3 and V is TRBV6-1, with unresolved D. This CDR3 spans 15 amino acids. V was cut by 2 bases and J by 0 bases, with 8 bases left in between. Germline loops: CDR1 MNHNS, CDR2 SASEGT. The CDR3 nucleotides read TGTGCCAGCAGTGAACAGATCTACTCTGGAAACACCATATATTTT. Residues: CASSEQIYSGNTIYF.

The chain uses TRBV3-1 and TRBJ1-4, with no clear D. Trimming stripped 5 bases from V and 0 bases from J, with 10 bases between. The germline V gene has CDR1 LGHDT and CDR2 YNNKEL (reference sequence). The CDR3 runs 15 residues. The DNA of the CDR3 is TGTGCCAGCAGCGACGTGGGAGCAACTAATGAAAAACTGTTTTTT. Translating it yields CASSDVGATNEKLFF.

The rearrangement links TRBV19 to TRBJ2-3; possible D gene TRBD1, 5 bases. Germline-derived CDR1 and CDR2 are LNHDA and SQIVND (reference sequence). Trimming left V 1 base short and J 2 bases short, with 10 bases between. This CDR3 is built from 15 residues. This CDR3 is CASSIGRADTDTQYF. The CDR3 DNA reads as TGTGCCAGTAGTATAGGCAGGGCTGACACAGATACGCAGTATTTT.

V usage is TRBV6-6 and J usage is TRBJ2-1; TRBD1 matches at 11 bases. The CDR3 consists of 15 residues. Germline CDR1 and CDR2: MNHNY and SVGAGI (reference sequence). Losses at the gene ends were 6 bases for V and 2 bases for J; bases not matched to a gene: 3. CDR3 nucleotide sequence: TGTGCCAGCAGGTCGGGACAGGGGGCCTACAATGAGCAGTTCTTC. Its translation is CASRSGQGAYNEQFF.

CDR3 in DNA: TGTGCCAGCAGCTCACGCACGACCCAAGAGACCCAGTACTTC. It codes for CASSSRTTQETQYF. V is TRBV7-9 and J is TRBJ2-5, with D hard to call. V lost 4 bases, J lost 1 base, and 10 bases lay in between. This CDR3 region has 14 residues. Germline V gene lookup returns CDR1 SEHNR and CDR2 FQNEAQ (reference sequence).

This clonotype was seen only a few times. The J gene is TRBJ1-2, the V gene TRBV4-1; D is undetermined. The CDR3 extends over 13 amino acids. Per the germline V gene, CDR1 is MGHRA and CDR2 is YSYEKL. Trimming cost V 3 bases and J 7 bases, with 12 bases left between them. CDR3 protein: CASSHRPSVGYTF. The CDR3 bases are TGCGCCAGCAGCCATCGCCCGTCGGTTGGCTACACCTTC.

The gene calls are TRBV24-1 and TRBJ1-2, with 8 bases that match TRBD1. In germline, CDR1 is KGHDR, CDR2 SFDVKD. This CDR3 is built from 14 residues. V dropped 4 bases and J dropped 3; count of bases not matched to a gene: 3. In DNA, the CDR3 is TGTGCCACCAGTGACACGACAGGGGACTATGGCTACACCTTC. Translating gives CATSDTTGDYGYTF.

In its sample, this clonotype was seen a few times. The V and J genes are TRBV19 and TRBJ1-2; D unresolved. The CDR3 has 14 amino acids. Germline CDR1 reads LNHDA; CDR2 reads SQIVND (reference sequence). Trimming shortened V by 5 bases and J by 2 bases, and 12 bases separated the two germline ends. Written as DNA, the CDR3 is TGTGCCAGTAGTTTCGCAGGAGGAAACTATGGCTACACCTTC. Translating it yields CASSFAGGNYGYTF.

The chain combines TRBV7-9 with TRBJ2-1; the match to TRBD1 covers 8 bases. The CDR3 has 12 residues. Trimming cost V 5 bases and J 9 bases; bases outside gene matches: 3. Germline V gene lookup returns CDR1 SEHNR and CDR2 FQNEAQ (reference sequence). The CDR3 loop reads CASSATGVEQFF. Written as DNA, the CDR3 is TGTGCCAGCAGCGCGACAGGGGTTGAGCAGTTCTTC.

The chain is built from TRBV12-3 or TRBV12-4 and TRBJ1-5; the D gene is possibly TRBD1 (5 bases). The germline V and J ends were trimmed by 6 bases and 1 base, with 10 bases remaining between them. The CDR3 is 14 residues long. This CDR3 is CASRYSGSNQPQHF. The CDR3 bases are TGTGCCAGCAGATATTCAGGGAGCAATCAGCCCCAGCATTTT.

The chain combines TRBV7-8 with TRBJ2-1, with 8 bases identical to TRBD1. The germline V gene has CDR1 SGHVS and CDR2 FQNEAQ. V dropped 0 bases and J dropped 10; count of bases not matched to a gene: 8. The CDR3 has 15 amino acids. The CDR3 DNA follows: TGTGCCAGCAGCTTAGCGTGGACAGGGCCGTACGAGCAGTTCTTC. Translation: CASSLAWTGPYEQFF.

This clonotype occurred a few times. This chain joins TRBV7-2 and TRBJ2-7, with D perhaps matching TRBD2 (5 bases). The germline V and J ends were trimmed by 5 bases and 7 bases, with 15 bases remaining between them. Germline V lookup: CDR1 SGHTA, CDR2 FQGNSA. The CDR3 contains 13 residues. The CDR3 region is CASSTRLSVEQYF. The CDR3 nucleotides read TGTGCCAGCAGCACGCGACTATCTGTAGAGCAGTACTTC.

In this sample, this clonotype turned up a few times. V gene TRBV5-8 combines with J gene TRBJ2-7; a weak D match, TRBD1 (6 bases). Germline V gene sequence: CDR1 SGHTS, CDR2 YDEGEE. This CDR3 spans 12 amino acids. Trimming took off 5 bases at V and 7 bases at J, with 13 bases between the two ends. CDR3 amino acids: CASRLDRREQYF. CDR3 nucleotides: TGTGCCAGCAGGCTCGACAGGAGGGAGCAGTACTTC.

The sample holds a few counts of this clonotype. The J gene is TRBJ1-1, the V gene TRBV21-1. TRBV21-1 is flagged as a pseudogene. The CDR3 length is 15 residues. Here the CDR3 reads CASSKGVRGHTEAFF. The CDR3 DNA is TGTGCCAGCAGCAAAGGAGTCCGGGGGCACACTGAAGCTTTCTTT.

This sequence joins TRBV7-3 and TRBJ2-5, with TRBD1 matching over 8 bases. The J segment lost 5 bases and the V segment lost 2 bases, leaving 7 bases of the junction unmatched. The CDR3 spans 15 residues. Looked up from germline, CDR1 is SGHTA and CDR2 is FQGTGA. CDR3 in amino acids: CASSLQGAVQETQYF. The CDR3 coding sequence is TGTGCCAGCAGCTTACAGGGGGCCGTTCAGGAGACCCAGTACTTC.

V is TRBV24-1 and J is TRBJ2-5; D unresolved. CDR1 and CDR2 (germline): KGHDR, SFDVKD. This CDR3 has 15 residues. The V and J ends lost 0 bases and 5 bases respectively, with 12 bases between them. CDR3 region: CATSDLGNPEETQYF. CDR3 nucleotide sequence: TGTGCCACCAGTGATTTGGGCAACCCTGAGGAGACCCAGTACTTC.

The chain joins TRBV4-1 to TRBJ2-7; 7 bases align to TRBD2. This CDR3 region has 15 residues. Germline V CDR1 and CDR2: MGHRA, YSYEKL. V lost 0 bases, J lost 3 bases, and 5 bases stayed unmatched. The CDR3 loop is CASSQDGRGNYEQYF. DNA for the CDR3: TGCGCCAGCAGCCAAGATGGGAGGGGAAACTACGAGCAGTACTTC.

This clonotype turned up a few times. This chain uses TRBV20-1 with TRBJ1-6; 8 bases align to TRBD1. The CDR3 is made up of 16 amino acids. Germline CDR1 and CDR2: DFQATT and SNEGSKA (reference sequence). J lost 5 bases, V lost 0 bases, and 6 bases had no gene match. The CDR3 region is CSARDPRDRNNSPLHF. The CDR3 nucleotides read TGCAGTGCTAGAGACCCCCGGGACAGGAATAATTCACCCCTCCACTTT.

The CDR3 nucleotides are TGTGCCAGCTTGCGCGGCGGGGGGACCGGGGAGCTGTTTTTT. This encodes CASLRGGGTGELFF. This chain uses TRBV7-9 with TRBJ2-2; TRBD2 agrees at 8 bases. Germline CDR1 reads SEHNR; CDR2 reads FQNEAQ (reference sequence). The CDR3 covers 14 residues. V gave up 8 bases and J gave up 5 bases; unmatched junction bases: 7. The complete variable domain, with remaining parts taken from reference TRBV7-9 and TRBJ2-2, reads DTGVSQNPRHKITKRGQNVTFRCDPISEHNRLYWYRQTLGQGPEFLTYFQNEAQLEKSRLLSDRFSAERPKGSFSTLEIQRTEQGDSAMYLCASLRGGGTGELFFGEGSRLTVL.